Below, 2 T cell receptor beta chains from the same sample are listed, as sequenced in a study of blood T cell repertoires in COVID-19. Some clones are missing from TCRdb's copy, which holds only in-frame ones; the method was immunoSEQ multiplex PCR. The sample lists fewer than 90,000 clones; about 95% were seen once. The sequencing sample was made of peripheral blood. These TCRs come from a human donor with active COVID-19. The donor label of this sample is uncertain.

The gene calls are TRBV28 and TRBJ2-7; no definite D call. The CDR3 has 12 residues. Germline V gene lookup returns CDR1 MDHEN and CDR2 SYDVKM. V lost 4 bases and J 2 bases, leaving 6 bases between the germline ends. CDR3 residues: CASSSVPYEQYF. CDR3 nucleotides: TGTGCCAGCAGTTCAGTCCCCTACGAGCAGTACTTC.

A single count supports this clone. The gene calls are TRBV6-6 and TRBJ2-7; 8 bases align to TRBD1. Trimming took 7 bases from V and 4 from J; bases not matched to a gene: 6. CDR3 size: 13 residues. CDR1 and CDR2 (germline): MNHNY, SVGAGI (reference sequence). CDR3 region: CASIAGGGYEQYF. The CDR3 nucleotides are TGTGCCAGCATTGCAGGGGGCGGATACGAGCAGTACTTC.